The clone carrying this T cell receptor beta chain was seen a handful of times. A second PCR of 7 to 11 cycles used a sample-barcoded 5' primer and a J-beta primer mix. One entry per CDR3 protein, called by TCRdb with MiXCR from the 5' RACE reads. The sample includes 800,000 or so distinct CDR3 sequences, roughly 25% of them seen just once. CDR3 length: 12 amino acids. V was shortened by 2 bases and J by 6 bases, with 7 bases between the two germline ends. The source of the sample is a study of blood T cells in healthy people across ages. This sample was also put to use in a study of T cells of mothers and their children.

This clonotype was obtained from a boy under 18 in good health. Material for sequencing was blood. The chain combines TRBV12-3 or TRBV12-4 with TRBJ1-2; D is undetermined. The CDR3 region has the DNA TGTGCCAGCAGTTTACTGGGAGATGGCTACACCTTC. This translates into CASSLLGDGYTF.